These 8 T cell receptor beta chains came from one sample sequenced in a study of shared clonotypes between healthy human individuals (dated by TCRdb to 2018 to 2020). Library method: the immunoSEQ multiplex PCR assay. The source is immuneACCESS, and TCRdb retained only in-frame sequences with V and J called. Part of the clones is not carried over; for the studies checked, unresolved V genes explain less than half of this, and the remainder is unexplained. In all, the sample holds about 2 million clones, and 85% to 95% of those were seen once. The ten largest clones represent 0.1% to 0.15% of the sample. The sample comprised naive CD4+ T cells sorted from blood. Taken with the paper, the label for cell subset or site translates to: CD45RA+ positively selected. The source of these receptors is a man aged 18-30 years in good health.

The V and J genes are TRBV29-1 and TRBJ1-2; 7 nucleotides line up with TRBD1. V was clipped by 7 bases and J by 6 bases; unmatched bases: 11. CDR1 SQVTM and CDR2 ANQGSEA come from the germline V gene. The CDR3 consists of 13 residues. The CDR3 DNA reads as TGCAGCGCGCTTACGACAGGGACGGATGGCTACACCTTC. Translation gives CSALTTGTDGYTF.

The CDR3 spells CAISGQGGKTEAFF. Written as DNA, the CDR3 is TGTGCCATCAGTGGGCAAGGAGGGAAAACTGAAGCTTTCTTT. This chain connects TRBV10-3 to TRBJ1-1; D call uncertain. Between the trimmed V and J ends, which lost 4 bases and 5 bases, there was a span of 14 bases. Germline V gene data show CDR1 as ENHRY and CDR2 as SYGVKD. The CDR3 length is 14 residues.

Of note for this clone: One end of the junction varies from germline; a read error may be responsible. The gene calls are TRBV7-2 and TRBJ2-4; the D is unclear. Germline assignment: CDR1 SGHTA and CDR2 FQGNSA. CDR3 length equals 11 residues. CDR3 DNA sequence: TGTGCCAGCAGCTTAGAGGCATTCATCGTCTTC. Protein sequence: CASSLEAFIVF. The full variable domain, with the rest looked up from reference TRBV7-2 and TRBJ2-4, is GAGVSQSPSNKVTEKGKDVELRCDPISGHTALYWYRQSLGQGLEFLIYFQGNSAPDKSGLPSDRFSAERTGGSVSTLTIQRTQQEDSAVYLCASSLEAFIVFGAGTRLSVL.

As regards this clone: The junction and the germline gene differ at one end; a read error may be behind it. The gene calls are TRBV7-7 and TRBJ2-5; tentatively, D is TRBD1 or TRBD2 (5 bases each). Germline lookup yields CDR1 SSHAT and CDR2 FNYEAQ (reference sequence). This CDR3 has 14 residues. CDR3 sequence reads: CASSVGTVQETQYF. CDR3 DNA sequence: TGTGCTAGCAGCGTGGGGACGGTACAAGAGACCCAGTACTTC.

This sequence joins TRBV30 and TRBJ1-3, with D uncertain. Germline CDR1 reads GTSNPN; CDR2 reads SVGIG (reference sequence). V shed 0 bases and J shed 0 bases, with 15 bases lying between them. There are 17 residues in the CDR3. CDR3 sequence reads: CAWSVRSAGLSGNTIYF. CDR3 sequence (DNA): TGTGCCTGGAGTGTAAGGAGTGCAGGTCTCTCTGGAAACACCATATATTTT.

For this clone: Other DNA sequences within the sample encode an identical CDR3. In nucleotides, the CDR3 is TGTGCCAGCAGCGTAGGGGACGGGAGGAGTACAGATACGCAGTATTTT. This translates into CASSVGDGRSTDTQYF. The chain couples TRBV9 to TRBJ2-3; 7 bases map to TRBD2. CDR1 and CDR2 (germline): SGDLS, YYNGEE. The CDR3 has 16 amino acids. Trimming took 0 bases from V and 3 from J; bases not matched to a gene: 7.

The genes are TRBV7-2 and TRBJ1-1, with 7 bases fitting TRBD1. The germline V gene encodes CDR1 SGHTA and CDR2 FQGNSA. V lost 4 bases and J lost 4; bases outside the gene matches: 12. There are 16 residues in the CDR3. The chain's CDR3 is CASSSGSAGGGTEAFF. The CDR3 DNA sequence: TGTGCCAGCAGCTCAGGCTCGGCAGGGGGTGGCACTGAAGCTTTCTTT.

The gene calls are TRBV6-5 and TRBJ1-1; D remains ambiguous. This CDR3 comprises 12 residues. V lost 10 bases and J lost 11, with 20 bases in between. From germline, CDR1 is MNHEY and CDR2 SVGAGI. The CDR3 region has the DNA TGTGCCACCACCTCGGAAAAGGGTACGGCTTTCTTT. The encoded protein is CATTSEKGTAFF.